This T cell receptor (beta chain) was recovered during a study of human T cells and chemical hapten exposure. Trimming shortened V by 0 bases and J by 4 bases, and 19 bases separated the two germline ends. The CDR3 covers 18 residues. Germline V gives CDR1 MGHRA, CDR2 YSYEKL. Via MiXCR, TCRdb re-called the RACE reads, giving one row per CDR3 protein. This sample has about 92,000 distinct CDR3 sequences; about a tenth occur once, and the top ten carry about 0.95%. This clonotype was observed many times. As to time point: patch test 3, about 24 weeks after DPC sensitization. Treatment meaning: therapeutic diphenylcyclopropenone sensitization with weekly scalp DPC.

The sequenced sample was whole blood, obtained in connection with sensitization to the hapten diphenylcyclopropenone (DPC). The chain employs TRBV4-1 and TRBJ1-5; tentative D call: TRBD1 (5 bases). The receptor was derived from a woman aged 25-40 years with alopecia areata. Some clones in this sample may be carry-over from other donors' samples. Here the CDR3 DNA reads TGCGCCAGCAGCCAAGATCCGGCCAGCGGGACCGAAAATCAGCCCCAGCATTTT. Its protein is CASSQDPASGTENQPQHF.